This TCR beta chain was identified in a study of regulatory T cells in long-lasting Graves disease listed by TCRdb under 2021. About the study as a whole: To count as having persistent Graves' disease, a patient had to have received antithyroid drug treatment for over 5 years with TSH receptor autoantibodies remaining persistently positive. Peripheral blood TCR sequencing and RNA sequencing compared persistent Graves' disease patients with newly diagnosed Graves' disease patients. The study was conducted in China and was registered as a clinical trial. TCR sequencing covered about 13 persistent and some 20 newly diagnosed Graves' disease patients, around 33 samples in total. Antithyroid drugs had been taken for roughly 10 years on average by persistent Graves' disease patients in the clinical cohort.

The germline V gene provides CDR1 SNHLY and CDR2 FYNNEI. The CDR3 spans 11 residues, from the cysteine through the phenylalanine. Of all the DNA, just the CDR3 is kept, 33 bases in frame from base 1. Germline trimming amounts to 6 bases on V and 11 bases on J, with 4 as the count of junction bases outside the gene matches. Study-wide conclusions, independent of this receptor: Patients with persistent disease shared more public clonotypes (around 2,700) than newly diagnosed patients did (approximately 1,000). The authors noted that the small sample size was a limitation that may lower accuracy. Persistent disease showed preferential use of TRBV28, TRBJ1-2 and TRBJ2-5, whereas newly diagnosed disease favored TRBV20-1 and TRBJ2-1. Only peripheral blood was studied, because thyroid tissue, the primary lesion, was inaccessible. Sequencing and analysis were restricted to the TCR beta chain. Compared with newly diagnosed patients, persistent Graves' disease patients had lower TCR Shannon entropy and fewer highly expanded clones, which suggests clonal expansion.

This specimen's time point label, interpreted: persistent/refractory GD, antithyroid drugs over 5 years with positive TRAb. For both TCR sequencing and RNA sequencing, RNA was extracted from PBMCs in TRIzol. Graves' disease was diagnosed according to American Thyroid Association guidelines. Recruitment of patients was carried out at an endocrinology department in Xi'an, China. Each patient gave roughly 8.4 milliliters of peripheral blood, collected in an EDTA anticoagulant tube. PBMCs were isolated by Ficoll Paque Plus density gradient separation without further T cell sorting. RNA quality was checked with an Agilent 2100 Bioanalyzer and agarose gel, and concentration with a NanoDrop 2000. This clonotype has at least ten counts. It has no known antigen specificity. The sample holds no much larger clone one base away, and base qualities are not on file. Library method: multiplex PCR. Sequencing relied on an Illumina HiSeq 4000. CDR3 regions were amplified by Arm-PCR with iRepertoire HTBI primers to construct TCR beta libraries. Before sequencing, the PCR products went through gel purification. From the authors' description of their analysis: Across samples, around 62 TRBV and roughly 13 TRBJ segments were identified and used for gene usage analysis of CDR3 amino acid clonotypes. COPE and FqMerger were used to merge filtered high-quality paired reads into contigs. BLAST was used to align contigs to IMGT TRBV, TRBD and TRBJ reference genes, with CDR3 defined following IMGT. Any clonotype with a frequency above 0.1% was counted as a highly expanded clone. Repertoire diversity was measured by Shannon entropy, and V-J evenness by the Gini coefficient. A clonotype found in more than one individual was treated as public. TCRdb reworked the public reads: Q25 trimming with fastp, MiXCR clone assembly, productive beta chains retained. Under each unique CDR3 protein, matching rows form one entry showing the most common genes and DNA. TCRdb's processing, not the study's, gives the V and J calls here. For this sample there are roughly 300,000 distinct CDR3 sequences; roughly a fifth appear just once. The leading ten clones occupy about 61% of the sample.

The chain links TRBV2 with TRBJ1-2; TRBD1 matches 9 bases in the middle. This receptor was taken from a female donor with Graves disease. The material was peripheral blood mononuclear cells (PBMCs), obtained when the disease was refractory, from a patient treated with antithyroid drugs. The DNA sequence is given as TGTGCCAGCAGCCGGGACAGGGTGTACACCTTC. Translated, it gives CASSRDRVYTF.